The entry below describes one TCR beta chain. The V gene lost 4 bases and the J gene lost 0 bases, with 6 bases spanning the gap. The CDR3 has 13 amino acids. Per the germline V gene, CDR1 is SNHLY and CDR2 is FYNNEI. PCR employed 60 Vbeta and 13 Jbeta primers. Sequencing was performed with immunoSEQ multiplex PCR; in TCRdb, only in-frame clones are kept and a portion is missing. This table holds roughly 170,000 clones, around 80% found once. The sample is drawn from a study of cytomegalovirus exposure and HLA in healthy donors. Specimen: PBMCs. The TCR was taken from a woman in her fifties or sixties in good health and CMV-seropositive. The chain is built from TRBV2 and TRBJ1-2; D unresolved. CDR3 nucleotide sequence: TGTGCCAGCAGTGTAGAGTCTAACTATGGCTACACCTTC. Translated: CASSVESNYGYTF.